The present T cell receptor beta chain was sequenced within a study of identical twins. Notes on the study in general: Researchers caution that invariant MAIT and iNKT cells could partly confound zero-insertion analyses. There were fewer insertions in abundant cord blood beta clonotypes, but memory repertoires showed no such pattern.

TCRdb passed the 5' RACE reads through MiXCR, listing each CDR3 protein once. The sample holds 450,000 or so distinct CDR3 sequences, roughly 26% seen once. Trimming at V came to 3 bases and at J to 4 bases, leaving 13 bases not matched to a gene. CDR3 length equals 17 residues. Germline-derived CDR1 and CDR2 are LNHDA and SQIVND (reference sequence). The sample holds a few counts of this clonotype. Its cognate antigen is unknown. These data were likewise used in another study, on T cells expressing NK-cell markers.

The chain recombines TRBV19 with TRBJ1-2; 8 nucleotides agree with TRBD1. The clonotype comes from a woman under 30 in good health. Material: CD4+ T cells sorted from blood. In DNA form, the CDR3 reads TGTGCCAGTAGTATCCTATGGACAGGGAGGAGAAGCTATGGCTACACCTTC. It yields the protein CASSILWTGRRSYGYTF.